This T cell receptor beta chain came from a study of T cells after yellow fever vaccination. Study results and caveats: Reappearance after the booster was seen for most primary-vaccination clones, at 96% CD4 and 75% to 90% CD8. Although the secondary response was weaker, it peaked faster, at day 5 versus 15. Only a minor proportion of clonotypes was detected across both CD4 and CD8 compartments.

Concerning this clonotype: The antigen is not known.

TCRdb re-derived calls from the 5' RACE reads in MiXCR, one entry per CDR3 protein. The table has 360,000 or so distinct CDR3 sequences, roughly 10% seen once. The V gene's germline CDR1 is SGHDN and CDR2 FVKESK. The CDR3 runs to 18 residues. Trimming stripped 0 bases from V and 8 bases from J, with 25 bases between. V is TRBV14 and J is TRBJ2-5; D call uncertain. Sample: PBMCs, taken on the day of the first yellow fever vaccination. The receptor was derived from a man aged 18 to 29 who received the YFV17D yellow fever vaccine. The CDR3: CASSQDYNRGPGKKTQYF. The CDR3 DNA is TGTGCCAGCAGCCAAGATTACAACCGCGGTCCTGGCAAGAAAACCCAGTACTTC.